These T cell receptor beta chains were read from a single sample in a study of blood T cell repertoires in COVID-19. Generated by immunoSEQ multiplex PCR, the TCRdb table keeps only in-frame clones and is missing some. The repertoire consists of tens of thousands of clones, with 70% to 90% occurring once and the leading ten covering about 13%. Sequencing input: peripheral blood. These TCRs come from a human donor in a cohort sampled during active COVID-19. CDR3s include the opening cysteine and the closing phenylalanine or tryptophan. Fields, in order: CDR3 DNA, CDR3 protein, V gene, clone size, J gene, D gene. D genes are given only for firm matches. Where a row states a size, it is once, few, many or the class of an expanded clone; other rows omit it.

TGTGCCAGCAGTTACGACAGGGGGGTCCATGGGGCCAACGTCCTGACTTTC CASSYDRGVHGANVLTF TRBV2 - TRBJ2-6 TRBD1
TGTGCCACCAGCAGGACTAGCGCCTCCGAGCAGTACTTC CATSRTSASEQYF TRBV24-1 - TRBJ2-7 TRBD2
TGTGCCAGCAGCTACCAGGGTCCGGCGGCCCAGTACTTC CASSYQGPAAQYF TRBV7-2 - TRBJ2-5 -
TGTGCCAGCAGCTACCCTGCGGCCTCCGAGCAGTACTTC CASSYPAASEQYF TRBV5-4 - TRBJ2-7 -
TGTGCCAGCAGCCTACGACTACCCCCCAATGAGCAGTTCTTC CASSLRLPPNEQFF TRBV5-6 few TRBJ2-1 -
TGTGCCAGCAGCACAGGGGATCCAGATACGCAGTATTTT CASSTGDPDTQYF TRBV5-6 - TRBJ2-3 TRBD1
TGTGCCAGCAGTCTTGAGGTGAACACTGAAGCTTTCTTT CASSLEVNTEAFF TRBV5-5 - TRBJ1-1 -
TGTGCCAGCAGCGAAAAGTGGACAGGGGTCGCAGATACGCAGTATTTT CASSEKWTGVADTQYF TRBV6-4 - TRBJ2-3 TRBD1
TGCGCCAGCAGCTTGGATAGCGGGAGGAAAGAGACCCAGTACTTC CASSLDSGRKETQYF TRBV5-1 - TRBJ2-5 TRBD2
TGTGCCAGCAGTATCGGACTAGCGGGAGGATGGGGCACCGGGGAGCTGTTTTTT CASSIGLAGGWGTGELFF TRBV27 - TRBJ2-2 TRBD2
TGTGCCAGCAGTGAACCGGGAGAAAACATTCAGTACTTC CASSEPGENIQYF TRBV2 - TRBJ2-4 -
TGTGCCAGTAGACCCGGGACAGGGTTCAATCAGCCCCAGCATTTT CASRPGTGFNQPQHF TRBV19 - TRBJ1-5 TRBD1
TGCAGCGTTGAAGCCTTCTTTATTACTAGCACAGATACGCAGTATTTT CSVEAFFITSTDTQYF TRBV29-1 many TRBJ2-3 -
TGTGCCAGCAGACCACCGGGACAGGGGGCTGGTGGCTACACCTTC CASRPPGQGAGGYTF TRBV7-2 - TRBJ1-2 TRBD1
TGTGCCTGGAGTCCTCAGGGCTTCCCCCAGCATTTT CAWSPQGFPQHF TRBV30 - TRBJ1-5 -
TGCGCCAGCAGCTTAAGCCCGGGAACCCCCTACGAGCAGTACTTC CASSLSPGTPYEQYF TRBV5-1 - TRBJ2-7 -
TGTGCCAGCAGCTTAACAGGGGGGAACACTGAAGCTTTCTTT CASSLTGGNTEAFF TRBV7-3 - TRBJ1-1 -
TGTGCCAGCAGTGACGCGTTAGCGGCTCCTGGGGAGCTGTTTTTT CASSDALAAPGELFF TRBV6-4 - TRBJ2-2 -
TGTGCCAGCAGCTACGAAGTACATTACGAGCAGTACTTC CASSYEVHYEQYF TRBV11-2 - TRBJ2-7 -
TGTGCCAGCTCACCACAACAGGGACTAGCGGGAGTTACCGGGGAGCTGTTTTTT CASSPQQGLAGVTGELFF TRBV18 - TRBJ2-2 TRBD2
TGTGCCAGCAGTTACACCAATACAAACTATGGCTACACCTTC CASSYTNTNYGYTF TRBV28 - TRBJ1-2 -
TGTGCCATCAGTGAGTCGGGCAGGGGGCCCAATCAGCCCCAGCATTTT CAISESGRGPNQPQHF TRBV10-3 few TRBJ1-5 TRBD1
TGTGCCAGCAGCTTCGTTGAAGGGGCCTGGAAAGGCTACACCTTC CASSFVEGAWKGYTF TRBV7-9 - TRBJ1-2 -
TGTGCCAGCAGTTTAAGAGGGTCCAAAAACATTCAGTACTTC CASSLRGSKNIQYF TRBV27 - TRBJ2-4 -
TGTGCCAGTAGTGCCCGTAGCGGGACATACTACGAGCAGTACTTC CASSARSGTYYEQYF TRBV19 once TRBJ2-7 TRBD2
TGTGCCAGTAGCCGGGACGCGGGGTCGAACTATGGCTACACCTTC CASSRDAGSNYGYTF TRBV19 - TRBJ1-2 -